The next 19 T cell receptor beta chains were all read from a single sample in a study of early T cells in non-severe SARS-CoV-2 infection. TCRdb reanalysed the 5' RACE reads using MiXCR and keeps one entry per CDR3 protein. The sample lists 60,000 to 75,000 distinct CDR3 sequences, over 9.5% occurring once. Sequenced input: whole blood. The receptors originated from an adult who was a healthcare worker with PCR-confirmed SARS-CoV-2 infection or an uninfected control (not recorded which).

V usage is TRBV25-1 and J usage is TRBJ2-5; D is undetermined. V was shortened by 2 bases and J by 1 base, with 8 bases between the two germline ends. The CDR3 sequence is 14 residues long. Per germline, CDR1 MGHDK and CDR2 SYGVNS. The CDR3 here is CASSEAGAQETQYF. The DNA of the CDR3 is TGTGCCAGCAGTGAAGCAGGAGCCCAAGAGACCCAGTACTTC.

This clonotype showed up just a few times. Here the CDR3 DNA reads TGTGCCAGCAGGAATACTAGAGCGGCGTACTACAATGAGCAGTTCTTC. It encodes CASRNTRAAYYNEQFF. This rearrangement joins TRBV7-9 to TRBJ2-1; D possibly corresponds to TRBD2 (5 bases). Germline CDR1 is SEHNR and CDR2 is FQNEAQ (reference sequence). V was trimmed by 6 bases and J by 3 bases, leaving 18 bases between them. There are 16 residues in the CDR3.

A few counts support this clonotype. The chain links TRBV20-1 to TRBJ2-7, with 9 bases lining up with TRBD2. V lost 5 bases, J lost 4 bases, and 9 bases stayed unmatched. From germline, CDR1 is DFQATT and CDR2 SNEGSKA (reference sequence). CDR3 size: 14 residues. DNA of the CDR3: TGCAGTGCTCCCCCCCGGCGGGGGGGGTACGAGCAGTACTTC. Amino acids: CSAPPRRGGYEQYF.

This chain joins TRBV24-1 and TRBJ2-1; D is ambiguous. Germline V gene data show CDR1 as KGHDR and CDR2 as SFDVKD. The CDR3 is 11 amino acids. V lost 7 bases and J 1 base, leaving 1 base between the germline ends. The CDR3 DNA is TGTGCCACCAGATCCTACAATGAGCAGTTCTTC. Protein sequence: CATRSYNEQFF.

A few counts support this clonotype. The CDR3 sequence: CASSLILASPGEQYF. The CDR3 DNA is TGTGCCAGCAGCTTGATCCTAGCCTCTCCGGGCGAGCAGTACTTC. The chain is built from TRBV11-2 and TRBJ2-7, with D possibly being TRBD2 (5 bases). V lost 3 bases and J lost 6, with 18 bases in between. Germline lookup yields CDR1 SGHAT and CDR2 FQNNGV. This CDR3 region has 15 residues.

This clonotype came up many times. The chain employs TRBV7-8 and TRBJ2-7; D is perhaps TRBD1 (6 bases). Looked up from germline, CDR1 is SGHVS and CDR2 is FQNEAQ. CDR3 length: 12 residues. The V gene lost 5 bases and the J gene lost 4 bases, with 9 bases spanning the gap. The CDR3 DNA reads as TGTGCCAGCAGCCTCCAGGGGTACGAGCAGTACTTC. It yields the protein CASSLQGYEQYF.

This clonotype showed up many times. This chain connects TRBV27 to TRBJ1-1; possibly TRBD1 for D (5 bases). This CDR3 comprises 14 residues. V was shortened by 2 bases and J by 3 bases, with 10 bases between the two germline ends. The germline V gene has CDR1 MNHEY and CDR2 SMNVEV (reference sequence). The CDR3 nucleotides read TGTGCCAGCAGTTTAGCTGAGGGGTACACTGAAGCTTTCTTT. Protein: CASSLAEGYTEAFF.

This clonotype turned up a few times. The V call is TRBV11-2, the J call TRBJ1-6; no firm D call. The ends were cut back, 3 bases at V and 7 bases at J, with 7 bases in the middle. The length of the CDR3 is 13 residues. Germline lookup yields CDR1 SGHAT and CDR2 FQNNGV. In DNA, the CDR3 is TGTGCCAGCAGCTTGAGGCGGAATTCACCCCTCCACTTT. Amino acids: CASSLRRNSPLHF.

In this sample, this clonotype turned up a few times. The chain recombines TRBV14 with TRBJ1-6, with D maybe TRBD1 (5 bases). Germline CDR1 SGHDN, CDR2 FVKESK. V lost 4 bases, J lost 10 bases, and 17 bases lay in between. The CDR3 extends over 15 amino acids. CDR3 region: CASSPRTGTRSPLHF. The CDR3 coding sequence is TGTGCCAGCAGCCCACGGACCGGGACTCGATCACCCCTCCACTTT.

This clonotype came up many times. The chain uses TRBV5-5 and TRBJ1-1; TRBD1 is a possible D gene (6 bases). This CDR3 has 13 amino acids. V was shortened by 0 bases and J by 5 bases, with 8 bases between the two germline ends. Germline-derived CDR1 and CDR2 are SGHKS and YYEKEE (reference sequence). The CDR3 region has the DNA TGTGCCAGCAGCTTGGACAGGGTTACTGAAGCTTTCTTT. Encoded protein: CASSLDRVTEAFF.

This clonotype occurred many times. The J gene is TRBJ2-6, the V gene TRBV10-3; D tentatively fits TRBD1 or TRBD2 (6 bases each). The germline V gene has CDR1 ENHRY and CDR2 SYGVKD. There are 17 residues in the CDR3. Trimming stripped 2 bases from V and 0 bases from J, with 11 bases between. CDR3 sequence: CAISERGTTSGANVLTF. The DNA of the CDR3 is TGTGCCATCAGTGAGCGCGGGACAACCTCTGGGGCCAACGTCCTGACTTTC.

The gene calls are TRBV29-1 and TRBJ1-4; TRBD1 might be the D (5 bases). V was shortened by 7 bases and J by 7 bases, with 16 bases between the two germline ends. Germline V gene data show CDR1 as SQVTM and CDR2 as ANQGSEA. This CDR3 has 13 amino acids. The CDR3 nucleotides are TGCAGCGCCATCGGGACCCAGGGTGAAAAACTGTTTTTT. Its translation is CSAIGTQGEKLFF.

This clonotype was counted at least ten times. The rearrangement uses TRBV24-1 and TRBJ2-7; TRBD2 aligns across 7 bases. The CDR3 is 15 residues long. Germline values: CDR1 KGHDR, CDR2 SFDVKD. V lost 3 bases, J lost 6 bases, and 10 bases stayed unmatched. In DNA, the CDR3 is TGTGCCACCAGTGATCCCCGAGAGGGAGGGATCGAGCAGTACTTC. As protein: CATSDPREGGIEQYF.

The chain is built from TRBV5-1 and TRBJ2-1, with unresolved D. Germline CDR1 SGHRS, CDR2 YFSETQ. Deletions cut 3 bases from V and 0 bases from J, with 10 bases between. This CDR3 spans 15 amino acids. CDR3 bases: TGCGCCAGCAGCTCGCCAGGAAGCTCCTACAATGAGCAGTTCTTC. Its translation is CASSSPGSSYNEQFF.

This clonotype was seen at least ten times. Here the CDR3 DNA reads TGTGCCAGCAGACCAACAGGGGTGAGCGCTGGCTACACCTTC. Translated, it gives CASRPTGVSAGYTF. The chain joins TRBV7-9 to TRBJ1-2; 7 bases are a match to TRBD1. V trimming: 6 bases; J trimming: 7 bases; junction bases outside the gene matches: 11. The CDR3 spans 14 residues. In germline, CDR1 is SEHNR, CDR2 FQNEAQ (reference sequence).

The CDR3 loop reads CASSYRDSRETQYF. The CDR3 nucleotides are TGTGCCAGCAGCTACCGGGACAGCAGAGAGACCCAGTACTTC. The V gene is TRBV5-4, the J gene TRBJ2-5; 7 nucleotides align to TRBD1. Germline V CDR1 and CDR2: SGHNT, YYREEE (reference sequence). The CDR3 runs to 14 residues. The V and J ends lost 3 bases and 4 bases, in that order; junction bases with no gene match: 6.

This clonotype showed up just a few times. V usage is TRBV29-1 and J usage is TRBJ1-1; perhaps TRBD1 as D (6 bases). Germline V gene data show CDR1 as SQVTM and CDR2 as ANQGSEA. This CDR3 spans 13 amino acids. V was cut by 5 bases and J by 0 bases, with 10 bases left in between. DNA of the CDR3: TGCAGCGTTTTGGGGGACATGAACACTGAAGCTTTCTTT. Protein: CSVLGDMNTEAFF.

This chain joins TRBV19 and TRBJ1-5; D gene ambiguous. Germline lookup yields CDR1 LNHDA and CDR2 SQIVND (reference sequence). The CDR3 loop spans 14 amino acids. V was cut by 2 bases and J by 4 bases, with 9 bases left in between. The CDR3 region has the DNA TGTGCCAGTAGTATACTGTCTGCGAATCAGCCCCAGCATTTT. It is translated as CASSILSANQPQHF. Based on the CDR3 plus reference TRBV19 and TRBJ1-5, the full variable domain is DGGITQSPKYLFRKEGQNVTLSCEQNLNHDAMYWYRQDPGQGLRLIYYSQIVNDFQKGDIAEGYSVSREKKESFPLTVTSAQKNPTAFYLCASSILSANQPQHFGDGTRLSIL.

This clonotype has at least ten counts. The CDR3 coding sequence is TGTGCCACCAGTGATTCCCAATCAACCCGGACAGGATGGAACACCGGGGAGCTGTTTTTT. As protein: CATSDSQSTRTGWNTGELFF. J is TRBJ2-2 and V is TRBV24-1; TRBD1 agrees at 7 bases. Germline V CDR1 and CDR2: KGHDR, SFDVKD. V shed 2 bases and J 1 base; nucleotides not matched to a gene: 15. The CDR3 is 20 amino acids.